This paragraph covers one TCR beta chain sequence. The source of the sample is a study of shared clonotypes between healthy human individuals. With ten immunoSEQ deep assay plates, unsorted PBMC DNA underwent sequencing. Sequencing used immunoSEQ multiplex PCR; TCRdb keeps in-frame clones, though not all of them. The top ten clones hold around 12% of a sample with over 400,000 clones, more than 75% of them seen once. The CDR3 spans 15 residues. Germline V gene lookup returns CDR1 MNHNS and CDR2 SASEGT. V lost 3 bases and J lost 5; bases outside the gene matches: 6. This clonotype was obtained from a woman between 40 and 55 years old in good health. Some clones in this sample may be carry-over from other donors' samples. The gene calls are TRBV6-1 and TRBJ2-7; TRBD1 matches 11 bases. The sample consisted of PBMCs. The CDR3 loop is CASSDPGQGANEQYF. The CDR3 DNA follows: TGTGCCAGCAGTGACCCTGGACAGGGGGCGAACGAGCAGTACTTC.